One sample yielded the 18 T cell receptor beta chains listed below, sequenced in a study of shared clonotypes between healthy human individuals. Selected positively for CCR7 and CD45RO-negative, naive CD8 cells excluded terminally differentiated effector memory CD45RA+ cells. Libraries were prepared by immunoSEQ multiplex PCR; TCRdb keeps only in-frame clonotypes and omits some of them. The data show about 2.1 million clones, just under 95% seen once. Sample: naive CD8+ T cells from PBMCs. The receptors originated from a man in his late teens or twenties in good health. Some clones in this sample may be carry-over from other donors' samples.

The genes are TRBV9 and TRBJ2-3; D unclear. This CDR3 contains 14 residues. Trimming stripped 4 bases from V and 2 bases from J, with 11 bases between. CDR1 and CDR2 from the germline V gene are SGDLS and YYNGEE. The CDR3 region is CASSRGGVTDTQYF. The CDR3 DNA reads as TGTGCCAGCAGCCGCGGCGGCGTCACAGATACGCAGTATTTT.

The rearrangement uses TRBV28 and TRBJ2-7; D uncertain. The CDR3 loop spans 14 amino acids. CDR1 is MDHEN, CDR2 SYDVKM, per germline. The ends were cut back, 2 bases at V and 2 bases at J, with 10 bases in the middle. The CDR3 protein is CASSLEARPYEQYF. In nucleotides, the CDR3 is TGTGCCAGCAGTTTAGAAGCGCGACCCTACGAGCAGTACTTC.

Note on this clone: Other DNA variants within this sample encode the same CDR3. The rearrangement joins TRBV7-9 to TRBJ1-2; no clear D gene. CDR1 is SEHNR and CDR2 is FQNEAQ in the germline V gene (reference sequence). V was clipped by 1 base and J by 4 bases, with 7 bases between them. The CDR3 has 13 amino acids. The CDR3 DNA reads TGTGCCAGCAGCTTAGGGGGTGTCTATGGCTACACCTTC. Translated, it gives CASSLGGVYGYTF.

This sequence joins TRBV4-2 and TRBJ1-4, with D possibly TRBD1 on 5 matching bases. This CDR3 has 16 amino acids. The V end lost 0 bases, the J end lost 8 bases, and 16 bases lay between the germline ends. CDR1 and CDR2 from the germline V gene are LGHNA and YNFKEQ. The CDR3 DNA reads as TGTGCCAGCAGCCAAGATTCGCGGGGTACAGGCGAAAAACTGTTTTTT. Protein: CASSQDSRGTGEKLFF.

The V call is TRBV7-2, the J call TRBJ2-3, with D uncertain. V lost 1 base to trimming and J lost 5 bases, with 13 bases between them. This CDR3 region has 15 residues. Germline CDR1 and CDR2: SGHTA and FQGNSA. DNA for the CDR3: TGTGCCAGCAGCTTAGTCTTCGGGCGTGGAGATACGCAGTATTTT. Encoded protein: CASSLVFGRGDTQYF.

Concerning this clone itself: Other DNA sequences in this specimen translate into the identical CDR3. The rearrangement joins TRBV7-9 to TRBJ1-1; D gene uncertain. This CDR3 has 13 amino acids. From germline, CDR1 is SEHNR and CDR2 FQNEAQ (reference sequence). Trimming removed 5 bases from V and 0 bases from J, with 7 bases in between. The CDR3 protein is CASSRVMNTEAFF. For the CDR3, the DNA is TGTGCCAGCAGCCGGGTCATGAACACTGAAGCTTTCTTT. Combining the CDR3 with reference TRBV7-9 and TRBJ1-1 gives the whole variable domain DTGVSQNPRHKITKRGQNVTFRCDPISEHNRLYWYRQTLGQGPEFLTYFQNEAQLEKSRLLSDRFSAERPKGSFSTLEIQRTEQGDSAMYLCASSRVMNTEAFFGQGTRLTVV.

This sequence joins TRBV29-1 and TRBJ2-1, with 11 bases identical to TRBD1. V dropped 3 bases and J dropped 9; count of bases not matched to a gene: 4. Germline V gives CDR1 SQVTM, CDR2 ANQGSEA. This CDR3 is built from 13 residues. The CDR3 nucleotides read TGCAGCGTTGAGGGACAGGGGGTTATTGAGCAGTTCTTC. Translation gives CSVEGQGVIEQFF.

This chain uses TRBV7-6 with TRBJ2-3; TRBD2 aligns across 13 bases. This CDR3 comprises 17 residues. Germline CDR1 SGHVS, CDR2 FNYEAQ. The V gene end was trimmed by 5 bases and the J gene end by 2 bases; junction bases not matched to a gene: 7. The CDR3 protein is CASSGGLAGAFTDTQYF. The CDR3 bases are TGTGCCAGCAGCGGAGGACTAGCGGGAGCCTTCACAGATACGCAGTATTTT.

In DNA form, the CDR3 reads TGTGCCATCAGTGGAGGGACAGGGAAACCCTACGAGCAGTACTTC. Translated, it gives CAISGGTGKPYEQYF. The chain joins TRBV10-3 to TRBJ2-7; 9 bases fit TRBD1. The CDR3 is 15 amino acids. The V gene end was trimmed by 4 bases and the J gene end by 2 bases; junction bases not matched to a gene: 6. Germline assignment: CDR1 ENHRY and CDR2 SYGVKD.

The CDR3 loop is CAWTHIGVFGNTIYF. CDR3 bases: TGTGCCTGGACTCACATCGGGGTCTTTGGAAACACCATATATTTT. The gene calls are TRBV30 and TRBJ1-3; D gene unclear. Between the trimmed V and J ends, which lost 4 bases and 3 bases, there was a span of 16 bases. In germline, CDR1 is GTSNPN, CDR2 SVGIG (reference sequence). The CDR3 is 15 residues long.

The J gene is TRBJ2-7, the V gene TRBV9, with TRBD1 identical over 10 bases. The V and J ends lost 4 bases and 10 bases, in that order; junction bases with no gene match: 8. The CDR3 runs 13 residues. Germline V CDR1 and CDR2: SGDLS, YYNGEE. CDR3 residues: CASSSAGTGEQYF. The CDR3 nucleotides read TGTGCCAGCAGCTCGGCCGGGACAGGGGAACAGTACTTC.

The chain has TRBV29-1 and TRBJ2-3; 7 bases map to TRBD2. CDR1 and CDR2 (germline): SQVTM, ANQGSEA. The CDR3 contains 13 residues. Germline trimming cut 8 bases from V and 3 bases from J; bases unmatched to any gene: 8. CDR3 in amino acids: CSLMSGVTDTQYF. In nucleotides, the CDR3 is TGCAGCCTCATGAGCGGGGTTACAGATACGCAGTATTTT.

The rearrangement uses TRBV27 and TRBJ1-2, with D hard to call. The ends were cut back, 3 bases at V and 1 base at J, with 15 bases in the middle. The CDR3 has 16 residues. Germline V gene data show CDR1 as MNHEY and CDR2 as SMNVEV (reference sequence). In DNA form, the CDR3 reads TGTGCCAGCAGTTTCCGACCCGGACGAGTTAACTATGGCTACACCTTC. Translation: CASSFRPGRVNYGYTF.

The CDR3 is CASSQSLTDRLNNEQFF. CDR3 in DNA: TGTGCCAGCAGCCAGTCTTTAACGGACAGACTTAACAATGAGCAGTTCTTC. The gene calls are TRBV7-9 and TRBJ2-1, with a possible D match to TRBD1 (6 bases). CDR1 and CDR2 (germline): SEHNR, FQNEAQ (reference sequence). There are 17 residues in the CDR3. Trimming removed 5 bases at V and 5 bases at J, with 22 bases between.

V gene TRBV27 combines with J gene TRBJ2-3, with TRBD1 matching over 10 bases. The germline V gene has CDR1 MNHEY and CDR2 SMNVEV (reference sequence). The CDR3 extends over 17 amino acids. The trim removed 3 bases at V and 4 bases at J, leaving 10 bases unmatched. This CDR3 reads CASSFLVLGQGSDTQYF. The DNA for the CDR3 is TGTGCCAGCAGTTTTTTGGTTTTGGGACAGGGGTCAGATACGCAGTATTTT.

This chain connects TRBV9 to TRBJ2-3; D is unresolved. Germline CDR1 SGDLS, CDR2 YYNGEE. The CDR3 spans 15 residues. The ends were cut back, 0 bases at V and 2 bases at J, with 10 bases in the middle. CDR3 DNA: TGTGCCAGCAGCGTAGATCTGGTATTCACAGATACGCAGTATTTT. Translation: CASSVDLVFTDTQYF.

The chain has TRBV15 and TRBJ1-1, with D perhaps matching TRBD1 (5 bases). V was pared by 3 bases and J by 4 bases, with 12 bases between. Germline CDR1 and CDR2: LNHNV and YYDKDF (reference sequence). The CDR3 covers 14 residues. The CDR3 DNA reads TGTGCCACCAGCAGGTCGGGGGGTGGCACTGAAGCTTTCTTT. This gives the protein CATSRSGGGTEAFF. The full variable domain, in which reference TRBV15 and TRBJ1-1 provide the parts outside the CDR3, is DAMVIQNPRYQVTQFGKPVTLSCSQTLNHNVMYWYQQKSSQAPKLLFHYYDKDFNNEADTPDNFQSRRPNTSFCFLDIRSPGLGDTAMYLCATSRSGGGTEAFFGQGTRLTVV.

V usage is TRBV19 and J usage is TRBJ2-2, with 7 positions matching TRBD2. Germline CDR1 LNHDA, CDR2 SQIVND (reference sequence). The CDR3 is 15 amino acids. With V trimmed by 1 base and J by 1 base, 0 bases remained unmatched. The DNA for the CDR3 is TGTGCCAGTAGTATAGCGGGAGGGAACACCGGGGAGCTGTTTTTT. This gives the protein CASSIAGGNTGELFF.